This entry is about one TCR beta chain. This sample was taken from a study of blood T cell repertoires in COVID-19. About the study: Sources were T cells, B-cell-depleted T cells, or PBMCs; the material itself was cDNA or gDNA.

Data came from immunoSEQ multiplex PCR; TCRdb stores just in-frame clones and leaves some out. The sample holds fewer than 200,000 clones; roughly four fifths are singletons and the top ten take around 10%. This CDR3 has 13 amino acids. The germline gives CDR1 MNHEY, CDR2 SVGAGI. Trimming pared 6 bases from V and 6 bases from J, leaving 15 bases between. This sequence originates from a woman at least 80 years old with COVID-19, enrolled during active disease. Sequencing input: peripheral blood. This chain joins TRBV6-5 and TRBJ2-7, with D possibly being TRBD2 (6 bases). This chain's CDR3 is CASSLYPSVEQYF. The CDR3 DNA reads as TGTGCCAGCAGCCTCTACCCTAGCGTCGAGCAGTACTTC.